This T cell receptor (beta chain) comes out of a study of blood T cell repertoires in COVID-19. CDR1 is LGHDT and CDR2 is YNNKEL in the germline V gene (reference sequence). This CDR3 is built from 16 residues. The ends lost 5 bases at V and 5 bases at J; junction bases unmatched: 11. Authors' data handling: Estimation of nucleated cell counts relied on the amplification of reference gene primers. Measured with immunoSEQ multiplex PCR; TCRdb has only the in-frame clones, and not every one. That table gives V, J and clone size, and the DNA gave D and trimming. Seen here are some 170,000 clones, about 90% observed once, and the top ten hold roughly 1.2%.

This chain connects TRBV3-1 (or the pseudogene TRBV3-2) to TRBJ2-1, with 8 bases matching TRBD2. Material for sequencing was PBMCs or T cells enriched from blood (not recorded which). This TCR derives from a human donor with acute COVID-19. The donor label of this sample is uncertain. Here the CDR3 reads CASSTPGRGPHNEQFF. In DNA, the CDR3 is TGTGCCAGCAGCACACCCGGGAGGGGCCCTCACAATGAGCAGTTCTTC.